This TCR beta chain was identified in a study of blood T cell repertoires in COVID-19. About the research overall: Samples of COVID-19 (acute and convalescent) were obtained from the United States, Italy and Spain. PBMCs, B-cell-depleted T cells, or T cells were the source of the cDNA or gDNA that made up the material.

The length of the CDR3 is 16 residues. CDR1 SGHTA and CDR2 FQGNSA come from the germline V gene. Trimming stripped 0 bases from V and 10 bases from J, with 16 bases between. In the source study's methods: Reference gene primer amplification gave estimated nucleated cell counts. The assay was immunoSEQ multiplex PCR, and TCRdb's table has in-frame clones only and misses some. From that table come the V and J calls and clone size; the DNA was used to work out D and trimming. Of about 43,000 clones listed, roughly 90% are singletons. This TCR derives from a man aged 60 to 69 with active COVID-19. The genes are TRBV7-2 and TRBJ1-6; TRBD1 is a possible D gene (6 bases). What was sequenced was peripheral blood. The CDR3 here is CASSLALRGAASPLHF. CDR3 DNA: TGTGCCAGCAGCTTAGCGCTACGGGGGGCGGCCTCACCCCTCCACTTT.